The present T cell receptor (beta chain) was sequenced within a study of T cell repertoires in ileal Crohn's disease. On the study more broadly: Surgery for a complication: stricturing in 61%, penetrating in 39%. Study-wide results and caveats: Clonality above 26.8% at surgery always came with endoscopic recurrence.

The CDR3 consists of 14 residues. V lost 4 bases and J 3 bases, leaving 10 bases between the germline ends. From germline, CDR1 is MNHNY and CDR2 SVGAGI (reference sequence). Regarding this clone: The antigen is undetermined.

Per sample, around 0.55 micrograms of biopsy DNA were TCRB immunosequenced. Produced via immunoSEQ multiplex PCR; TCRdb's table is partial and in-frame only. This table has 2,000 to 2,500 clones, about 88% appearing once. The source is an adult with Crohn's disease. This chain links TRBV6-6 with TRBJ1-3; D unclear. Sequencing used ileal tissue. The CDR3 nucleotides read TGTGCCAGCAGTTCAACCAGAGGTGGAAACACCATATATTTT. Protein product: CASSSTRGGNTIYF.